This entry lists 22 T cell receptor beta chains sequenced from one sample in a study of Tregs in tolerant kidney transplant recipients. Measured with immunoSEQ multiplex PCR; TCRdb has only the in-frame clones, and not every one. The sample consists of 85,000 to 100,000 clones, under 95% of them appearing once. The specimen was CD4+ T cells from blood, collected before the transplant. All receptors come from a human donor who received a combined kidney and bone marrow transplant.

V and J are TRBV5-1 and TRBJ1-2; D is perhaps TRBD1 (6 bases). Trimming took 4 bases from V and 4 from J, leaving 11 bases between them. In germline, CDR1 is SGHRS, CDR2 YFSETQ. The CDR3 contains 13 residues. The CDR3 DNA is TGCGCCAGCAGCGCTGGACAGCCCTATGGCTACACCTTC. Translated: CASSAGQPYGYTF.

The chain links TRBV5-1 to TRBJ2-3, with TRBD2 matching 13 bases. Germline trimming cut 1 base from V and 3 bases from J; bases unmatched to any gene: 2. The CDR3 extends over 16 amino acids. Germline V gene sequence: CDR1 SGHRS, CDR2 YFSETQ. The CDR3: CASSLTSGRATDTQYF. CDR3 bases: TGCGCCAGCAGCTTGACTAGCGGGAGGGCTACAGATACGCAGTATTTT.

The chain links TRBV7-6 to TRBJ2-1; D is possibly TRBD1 (6 bases). Trimming removed 5 bases at V and 0 bases at J, with 14 bases between. The CDR3 length is 16 residues. Germline V gives CDR1 SGHVS, CDR2 FNYEAQ. CDR3 bases: TGTGCCAGCAGCCCTAAGACAGGCAGCTCCTACAATGAGCAGTTCTTC. Translated: CASSPKTGSSYNEQFF.

The genes are TRBV7-2 and TRBJ2-7; 14 bases align to TRBD2. The CDR3 consists of 19 residues. From germline, CDR1 is SGHTA and CDR2 FQGNSA. Trimming took 5 bases from V and 0 from J; bases not matched to a gene: 12. For the CDR3, the DNA is TGTGCCAGCAGCGTAAGACTTCCGGGACTAGCGGGAGTCTCCTACGAGCAGTACTTC. Amino acids: CASSVRLPGLAGVSYEQYF.

The genes are TRBV29-1 and TRBJ2-1; D is perhaps TRBD1 (6 bases). CDR1 is SQVTM, CDR2 ANQGSEA, per germline. The CDR3 runs 15 residues. The V end was cut by 4 bases, the J end by 4 bases, with 17 bases between. The CDR3 is CSVAAAERGYNEQFF. The CDR3 region has the DNA TGCAGCGTTGCGGCGGCGGAGAGGGGGTACAATGAGCAGTTCTTC.

The chain combines TRBV7-3 with TRBJ2-1, with TRBD2 as a possible D gene (6 bases). Germline V gene lookup returns CDR1 SGHTA and CDR2 FQGTGA. Trimming left V 5 bases short and J 6 bases short, with 20 bases between. CDR3 length: 16 residues. CDR3 region: CASSHRAGGLSNEQFF. The DNA of the CDR3 is TGTGCCAGCAGCCACCGGGCCGGAGGGTTAAGCAATGAGCAGTTCTTC.

This clone was recorded a few times. The chain employs TRBV10-3 and TRBJ1-2, with D uncertain. The CDR3 is made up of 13 amino acids. V was trimmed by 4 bases and J by 7 bases, leaving 13 bases between them. CDR1 is ENHRY, CDR2 SYGVKD, per germline. For the CDR3, the DNA is TGTGCCATCAGTGTGATGTCAGGTGGTGGCTACACCTTC. This encodes CAISVMSGGGYTF.

This clone appeared a single time. The chain is built from TRBV28 and TRBJ2-7; the match to TRBD1 covers 7 bases. Trimming at V came to 4 bases and at J to 4 bases, leaving 10 bases not matched to a gene. CDR1 and CDR2 from the germline V gene are MDHEN and SYDVKM. The CDR3 has 15 amino acids. CDR3 residues: CASSSLTGFDYEQYF. The CDR3 DNA reads as TGTGCCAGCAGTTCCTTGACAGGGTTCGATTACGAGCAGTACTTC.

This clone was detected only once. The rearrangement uses TRBV11-3 and TRBJ2-3; maybe TRBD1 (5 bases). In germline, CDR1 is SGHNT, CDR2 YENEEA. Between the trimmed V and J ends, which lost 2 bases and 2 bases, there was a span of 14 bases. The CDR3 runs to 16 residues. The CDR3 is CASSLRGNPATDTQYF. CDR3 coding DNA: TGTGCCAGCAGCTTAAGGGGCAACCCTGCCACAGATACGCAGTATTTT.

The V gene is TRBV10-3, the J gene TRBJ2-1; D is perhaps TRBD2 (5 bases). Germline values: CDR1 ENHRY, CDR2 SYGVKD. The V end lost 2 bases, the J end lost 2 bases, and 10 bases lay between the germline ends. The CDR3 covers 15 residues. CDR3 DNA: TGTGCCATCAGTGAGGCTAGCAGAACCTACAATGAGCAGTTCTTC. This codes for CAISEASRTYNEQFF.

This rearrangement joins TRBV7-2 to TRBJ2-3, with TRBD2 matching over 10 bases. The ends lost 5 bases at V and 1 base at J; junction bases unmatched: 3. This CDR3 comprises 15 residues. CDR1 and CDR2 (germline): SGHTA, FQGNSA. The CDR3 reads CASSPSGRGTDTQYF. The DNA of the CDR3 is TGTGCCAGCAGCCCTAGCGGGAGAGGCACAGATACGCAGTATTTT.

The chain uses TRBV11-2 and TRBJ2-7; TRBD2 is a possible D gene (5 bases). CDR3 length: 13 residues. V was clipped by 6 bases and J by 2 bases, with 11 bases between them. The germline V gene has CDR1 SGHAT and CDR2 FQNNGV. CDR3 coding DNA: TGTGCCAGCAGTTTGGACTCCACCTACGAGCAGTACTTC. It yields the protein CASSLDSTYEQYF.

J is TRBJ2-5 and V is TRBV7-3; weak D call: TRBD1 (5 bases). Per germline, CDR1 SGHTA and CDR2 FQGTGA. Deletions cut 5 bases from V and 3 bases from J, with 13 bases between. The CDR3 length is 14 residues. CDR3 bases: TGTGCCAGCAGCCCAGCAGGGCTGGAAGAGACCCAGTACTTC. Translating it yields CASSPAGLEETQYF.

The count of this clone is one. CDR3 bases: TGTGCCAGTAGTATCATATCAGGGTCCGGGGAGCTGTTTTTT. Encoded protein: CASSIISGSGELFF. V usage is TRBV19 and J usage is TRBJ2-2; D might be TRBD1 (5 bases). The CDR3 is made up of 14 amino acids. V gave up 3 bases and J gave up 6 bases, with 11 bases separating them. Germline V gene data show CDR1 as LNHDA and CDR2 as SQIVND (reference sequence).

This chain connects TRBV6-1 to TRBJ2-1, with unresolved D. V was cut by 5 bases and J by 4 bases, with 15 bases left in between. In germline, CDR1 is MNHNS, CDR2 SASEGT. This CDR3 has 15 residues. CDR3 bases: TGTGCCAGCAGTCTGAACTCCATTATTTACAATGAGCAGTTCTTC. It codes for CASSLNSIIYNEQFF.

The chain is built from TRBV6-5 and TRBJ1-2; no reliable D call. The V end lost 2 bases, the J end lost 1 base, and 8 bases lay between the germline ends. This CDR3 region has 14 residues. The germline V gene has CDR1 MNHEY and CDR2 SVGAGI. The DNA for the CDR3 is TGTGCCAGCAGTTACGTCAGTGGTAACTATGGCTACACCTTC. Its protein is CASSYVSGNYGYTF.

This clone was observed once. V usage is TRBV30 and J usage is TRBJ2-1, with D possibly TRBD1 on 5 matching bases. The germline CDR1 and CDR2 sequences are GTSNPN and SVGIG (reference sequence). This CDR3 has 16 residues. The V and J ends lost 3 bases and 1 base respectively, with 16 bases between them. The DNA of the CDR3 is TGTGCCTGGAGGATGGGCAGGGCCCGTTCCTACAATGAGCAGTTCTTC. This encodes CAWRMGRARSYNEQFF.

The chain joins TRBV2 to TRBJ2-5; D remains ambiguous. The CDR3 extends over 13 amino acids. Trimming left V 6 bases short and J 0 bases short, with 8 bases between. Germline V gene lookup returns CDR1 SNHLY and CDR2 FYNNEI. CDR3: CASSYWYQETQYF. Written as DNA, the CDR3 is TGTGCCAGCAGCTACTGGTACCAAGAGACCCAGTACTTC.

This chain uses TRBV25-1 with TRBJ2-7, with D possibly being TRBD2 (5 bases). Germline V gene data show CDR1 as MGHDK and CDR2 as SYGVNS. Deletions cut 6 bases from V and 7 bases from J, with 10 bases between. The CDR3 is made up of 11 amino acids. CDR3 protein: CASRTGLEQYF. CDR3 DNA: TGTGCCAGCAGGACGGGATTGGAGCAGTACTTC.

The gene calls are TRBV15 and TRBJ1-1, with TRBD1 identical over 7 bases. Unmatched junction bases numbered 14, after V lost 4 bases and J lost 3 bases. Germline CDR1 LNHNV, CDR2 YYDKDF (reference sequence). CDR3 length: 17 residues. The CDR3 bases are TGTGCCACCAGCATTAACAGGGGCCGGCCTTGGGACACTGAAGCTTTCTTT. Translated: CATSINRGRPWDTEAFF.

This clone was seen only once. This chain connects TRBV5-1 to TRBJ1-2; 10 bases match TRBD1. The CDR3 is 19 residues long. Germline V gene sequence: CDR1 SGHRS, CDR2 YFSETQ. V shed 4 bases and J 1 base; nucleotides not matched to a gene: 16. The CDR3 sequence is CASSPAWGQGSGVNYGYTF. The CDR3, as DNA: TGCGCCAGCAGCCCGGCGTGGGGACAGGGGTCAGGCGTTAACTATGGCTACACCTTC.

V usage is TRBV9 and J usage is TRBJ2-1, with D maybe TRBD1 (5 bases). Germline CDR1 and CDR2: SGDLS and YYNGEE. The CDR3 loop spans 16 amino acids. V lost 1 base, J lost 7 bases, and 18 bases lay in between. DNA for the CDR3: TGTGCCAGCAGCGTACCGTGGCAGGGCGCTCGAAATGAGCAGTTCTTC. It encodes CASSVPWQGARNEQFF.